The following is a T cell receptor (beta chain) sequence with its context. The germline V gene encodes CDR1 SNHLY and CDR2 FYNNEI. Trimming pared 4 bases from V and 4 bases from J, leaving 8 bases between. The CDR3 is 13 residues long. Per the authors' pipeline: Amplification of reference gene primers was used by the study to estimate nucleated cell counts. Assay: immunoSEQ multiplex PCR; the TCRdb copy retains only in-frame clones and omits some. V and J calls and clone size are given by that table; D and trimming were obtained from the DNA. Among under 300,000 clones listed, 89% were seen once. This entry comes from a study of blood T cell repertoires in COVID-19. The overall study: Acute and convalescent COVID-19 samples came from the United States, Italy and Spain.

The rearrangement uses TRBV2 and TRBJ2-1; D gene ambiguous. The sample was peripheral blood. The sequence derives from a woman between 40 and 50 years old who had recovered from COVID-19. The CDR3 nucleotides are TGTGCCAGCAGTGCGAGACTTTACAATGAGCAGTTCTTC. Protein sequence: CASSARLYNEQFF.